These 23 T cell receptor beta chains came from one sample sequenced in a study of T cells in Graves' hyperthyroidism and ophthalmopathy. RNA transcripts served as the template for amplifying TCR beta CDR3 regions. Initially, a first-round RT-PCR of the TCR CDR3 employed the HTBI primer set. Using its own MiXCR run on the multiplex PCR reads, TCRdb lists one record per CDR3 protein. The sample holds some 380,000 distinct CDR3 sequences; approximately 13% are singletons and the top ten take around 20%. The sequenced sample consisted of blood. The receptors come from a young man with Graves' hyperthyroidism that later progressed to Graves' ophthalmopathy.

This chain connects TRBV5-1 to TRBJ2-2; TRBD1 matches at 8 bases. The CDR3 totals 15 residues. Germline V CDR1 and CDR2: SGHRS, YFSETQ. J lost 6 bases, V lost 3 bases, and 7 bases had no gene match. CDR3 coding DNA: TGCGCCAGCAGCTCACAGGGGGTTCTGGCCGGGGAGCTGTTTTTT. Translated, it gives CASSSQGVLAGELFF.

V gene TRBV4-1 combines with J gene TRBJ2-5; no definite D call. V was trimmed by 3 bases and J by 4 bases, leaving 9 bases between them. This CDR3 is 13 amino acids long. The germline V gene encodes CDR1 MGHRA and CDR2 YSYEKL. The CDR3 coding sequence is TGCGCCAGCAGCCAGTCAGCCTCAGAGACCCAGTACTTC. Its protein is CASSQSASETQYF.

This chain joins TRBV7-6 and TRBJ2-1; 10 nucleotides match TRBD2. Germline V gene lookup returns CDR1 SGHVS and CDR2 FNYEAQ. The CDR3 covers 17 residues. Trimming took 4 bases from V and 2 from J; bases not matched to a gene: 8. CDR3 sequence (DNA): TGTGCCAGCAGCTCCACCCGTGGGACTAGCGCCTACAATGAGCAGTTCTTC. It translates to CASSSTRGTSAYNEQFF.

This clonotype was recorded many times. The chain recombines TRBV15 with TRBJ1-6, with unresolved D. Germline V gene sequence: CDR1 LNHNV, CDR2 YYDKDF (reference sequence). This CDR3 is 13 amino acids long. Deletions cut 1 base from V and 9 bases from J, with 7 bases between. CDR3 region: CATSRGESSPLHF. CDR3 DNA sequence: TGTGCCACCAGCAGAGGCGAGAGTTCACCCCTCCACTTT.

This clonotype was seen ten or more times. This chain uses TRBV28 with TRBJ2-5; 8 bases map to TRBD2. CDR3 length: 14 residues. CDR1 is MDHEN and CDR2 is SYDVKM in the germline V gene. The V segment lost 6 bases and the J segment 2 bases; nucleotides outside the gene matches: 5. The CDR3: CASSYSGDQETQYF. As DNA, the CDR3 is TGTGCCAGCAGCTATAGCGGGGATCAAGAGACCCAGTACTTC. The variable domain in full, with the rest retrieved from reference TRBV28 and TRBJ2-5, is DVKVTQSSRYLVKRTGEKVFLECVQDMDHENMFWYRQDPGLGLRLIYFSYDVKMKEKGDIPEGYSVSREKKERFSLILESASTNQTSMYLCASSYSGDQETQYFGPGTRLLVL.

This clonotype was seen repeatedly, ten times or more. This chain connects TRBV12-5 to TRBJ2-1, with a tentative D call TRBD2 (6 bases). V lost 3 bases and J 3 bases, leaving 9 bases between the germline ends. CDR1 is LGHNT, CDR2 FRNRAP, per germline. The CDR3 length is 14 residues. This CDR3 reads CASGFAGFYNEQFF. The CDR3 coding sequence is TGTGCTAGTGGTTTCGCGGGGTTCTACAATGAGCAGTTCTTC. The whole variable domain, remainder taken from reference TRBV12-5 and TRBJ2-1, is DARVTQTPRHKVTEMGQEVTMRCQPILGHNTVFWYRQTMMQGLELLAYFRNRAPLDDSGMPKDRFSAEMPDATLATLKIQPSEPRDSAVYFCASGFAGFYNEQFFGPGTRLTVL.

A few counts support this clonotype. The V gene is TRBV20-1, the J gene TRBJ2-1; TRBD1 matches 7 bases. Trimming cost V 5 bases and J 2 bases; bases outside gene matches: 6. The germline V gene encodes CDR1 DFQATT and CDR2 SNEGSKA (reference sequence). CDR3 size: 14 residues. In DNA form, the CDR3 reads TGCAGTGCTTTACGGGACAGCCCCTACAATGAGCAGTTCTTC. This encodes CSALRDSPYNEQFF.

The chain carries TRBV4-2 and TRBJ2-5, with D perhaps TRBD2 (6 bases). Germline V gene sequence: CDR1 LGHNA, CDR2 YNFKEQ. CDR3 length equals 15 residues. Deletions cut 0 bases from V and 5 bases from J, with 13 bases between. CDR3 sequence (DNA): TGTGCCAGCAGCCAAGAGGCGGGGAATTGGGAGACCCAGTACTTC. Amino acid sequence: CASSQEAGNWETQYF.

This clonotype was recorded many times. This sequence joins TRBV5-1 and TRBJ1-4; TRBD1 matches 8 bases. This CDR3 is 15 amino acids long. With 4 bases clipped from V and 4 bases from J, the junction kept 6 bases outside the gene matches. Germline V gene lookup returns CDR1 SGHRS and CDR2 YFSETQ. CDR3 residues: CASSKQGELNEKLFF. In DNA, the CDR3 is TGCGCCAGCAGCAAACAGGGGGAACTTAATGAAAAACTGTTTTTT. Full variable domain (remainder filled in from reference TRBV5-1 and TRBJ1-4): KAGVTQTPRYLIKTRGQQVTLSCSPISGHRSVSWYQQTPGQGLQFLFEYFSETQRNKGNFPGRFSGRQFSNSRSEMNVSTLELGDSALYLCASSKQGELNEKLFFGSGTQLSVL.

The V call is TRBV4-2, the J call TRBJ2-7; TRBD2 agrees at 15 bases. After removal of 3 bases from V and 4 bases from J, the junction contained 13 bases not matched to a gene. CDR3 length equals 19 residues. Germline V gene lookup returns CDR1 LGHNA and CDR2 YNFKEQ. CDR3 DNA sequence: TGTGCCAGCAGCCACGGGACTAGCGGGGGGACCATCGCCGCGTACGAGCAGTACTTC. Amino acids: CASSHGTSGGTIAAYEQYF.

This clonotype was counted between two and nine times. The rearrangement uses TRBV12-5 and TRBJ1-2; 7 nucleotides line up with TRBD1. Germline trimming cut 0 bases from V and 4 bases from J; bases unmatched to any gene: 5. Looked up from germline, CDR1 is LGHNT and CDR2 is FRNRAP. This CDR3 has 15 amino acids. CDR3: CASGLVPTGIYGYTF. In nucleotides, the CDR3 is TGTGCTAGTGGTTTGGTACCGACAGGGATCTATGGCTACACCTTC.

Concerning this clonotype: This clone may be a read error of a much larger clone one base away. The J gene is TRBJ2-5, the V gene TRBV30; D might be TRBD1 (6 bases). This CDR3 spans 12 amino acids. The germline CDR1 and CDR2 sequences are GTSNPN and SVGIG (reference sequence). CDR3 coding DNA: TGTGCCTGGAGTGCACAGGGAGAGTCCCAGTACTTC. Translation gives CAWSAQGESQYF. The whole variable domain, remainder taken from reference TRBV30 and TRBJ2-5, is SQTIHQWPATLVQPVGSPLSLECTVEGTSNPNLYWYRQAAGRGLQLLFYSVGIGQISSEVPQNLSASRPQDRQFILSSKKLLLSDSGFYLCAWSAQGESQYFGPGTRLLVL.

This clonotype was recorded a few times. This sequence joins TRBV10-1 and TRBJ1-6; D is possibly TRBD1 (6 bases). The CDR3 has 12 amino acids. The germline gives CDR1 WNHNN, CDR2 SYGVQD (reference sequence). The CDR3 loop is CTPTGGNSPLHF. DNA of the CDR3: TGCACTCCGACAGGCGGAAATTCACCCCTCCACTTT.

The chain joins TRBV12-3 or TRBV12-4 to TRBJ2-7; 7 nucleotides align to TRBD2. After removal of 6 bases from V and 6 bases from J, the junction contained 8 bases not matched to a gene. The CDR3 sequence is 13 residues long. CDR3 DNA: TGTGCCAGCAGCCTAGGGTGGGGGGGCGAGCAGTACTTC. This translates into CASSLGWGGEQYF.

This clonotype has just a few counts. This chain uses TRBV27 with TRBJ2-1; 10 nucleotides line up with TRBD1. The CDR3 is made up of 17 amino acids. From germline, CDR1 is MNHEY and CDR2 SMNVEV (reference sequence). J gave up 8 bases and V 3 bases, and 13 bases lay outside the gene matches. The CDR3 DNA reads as TGTGCCAGCAGTTTCTTTGGGGAGGACAGGGGGGGCTATGAGCAGTTCTTC. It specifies CASSFFGEDRGGYEQFF.

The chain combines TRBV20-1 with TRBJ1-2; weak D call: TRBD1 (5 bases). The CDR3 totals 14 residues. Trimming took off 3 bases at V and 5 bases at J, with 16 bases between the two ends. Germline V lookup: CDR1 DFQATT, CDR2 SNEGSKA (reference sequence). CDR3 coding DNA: TGCAGTGCTAGGAGGGTCGGGACGGAATATGGCTACACCTTC. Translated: CSARRVGTEYGYTF.

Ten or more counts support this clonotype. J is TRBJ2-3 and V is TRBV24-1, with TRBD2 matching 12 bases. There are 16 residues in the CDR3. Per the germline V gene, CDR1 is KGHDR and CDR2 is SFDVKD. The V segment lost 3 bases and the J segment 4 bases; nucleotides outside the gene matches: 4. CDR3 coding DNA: TGTGCCACCAGTGATACAGGACTAGCGGGACCAGATACGCAGTATTTT. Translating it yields CATSDTGLAGPDTQYF.

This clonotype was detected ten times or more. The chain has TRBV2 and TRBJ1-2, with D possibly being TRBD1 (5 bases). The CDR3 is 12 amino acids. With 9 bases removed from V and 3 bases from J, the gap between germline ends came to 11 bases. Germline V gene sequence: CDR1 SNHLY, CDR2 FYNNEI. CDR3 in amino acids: CARSGSDYGYTF. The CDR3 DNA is TGTGCCAGGTCAGGGTCTGACTATGGCTACACCTTC.

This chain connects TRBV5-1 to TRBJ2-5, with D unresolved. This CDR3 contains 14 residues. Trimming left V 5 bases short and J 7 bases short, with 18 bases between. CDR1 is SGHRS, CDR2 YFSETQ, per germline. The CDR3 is CASSSAQAKGTQYF. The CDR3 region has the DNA TGCGCCAGCAGTTCGGCCCAAGCTAAAGGGACCCAGTACTTC.

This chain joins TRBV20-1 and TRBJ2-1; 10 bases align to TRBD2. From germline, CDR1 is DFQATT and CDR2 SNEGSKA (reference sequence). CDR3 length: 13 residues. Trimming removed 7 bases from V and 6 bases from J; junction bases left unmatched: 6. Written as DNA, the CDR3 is TGCAGTGGAGCGGGGGGGCCGATCAATGAGCAGTTCTTC. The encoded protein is CSGAGGPINEQFF.

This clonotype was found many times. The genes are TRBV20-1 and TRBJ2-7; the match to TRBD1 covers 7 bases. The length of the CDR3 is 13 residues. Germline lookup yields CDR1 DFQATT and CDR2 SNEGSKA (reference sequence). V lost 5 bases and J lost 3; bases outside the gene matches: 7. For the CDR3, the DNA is TGCAGTGCTGAGGGGGACAGAGACTACGAGCAGTACTTC. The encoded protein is CSAEGDRDYEQYF.

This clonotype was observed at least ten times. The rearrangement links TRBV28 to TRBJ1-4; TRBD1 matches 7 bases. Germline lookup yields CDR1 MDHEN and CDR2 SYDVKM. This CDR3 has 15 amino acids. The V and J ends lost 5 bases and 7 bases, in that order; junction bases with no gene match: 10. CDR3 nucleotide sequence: TGTGCCAGCAGTGAACGGACAGGAGGGGCTGAAAAACTGTTTTTT. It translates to CASSERTGGAEKLFF.

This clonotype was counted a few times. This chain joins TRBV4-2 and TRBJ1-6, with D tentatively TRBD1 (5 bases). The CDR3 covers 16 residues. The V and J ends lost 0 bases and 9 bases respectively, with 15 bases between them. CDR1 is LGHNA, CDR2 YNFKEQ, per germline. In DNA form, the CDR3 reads TGTGCCAGCAGCCAAGAGGGGGGAGGGGCGGGTTCACCCCTCCACTTT. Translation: CASSQEGGGAGSPLHF.